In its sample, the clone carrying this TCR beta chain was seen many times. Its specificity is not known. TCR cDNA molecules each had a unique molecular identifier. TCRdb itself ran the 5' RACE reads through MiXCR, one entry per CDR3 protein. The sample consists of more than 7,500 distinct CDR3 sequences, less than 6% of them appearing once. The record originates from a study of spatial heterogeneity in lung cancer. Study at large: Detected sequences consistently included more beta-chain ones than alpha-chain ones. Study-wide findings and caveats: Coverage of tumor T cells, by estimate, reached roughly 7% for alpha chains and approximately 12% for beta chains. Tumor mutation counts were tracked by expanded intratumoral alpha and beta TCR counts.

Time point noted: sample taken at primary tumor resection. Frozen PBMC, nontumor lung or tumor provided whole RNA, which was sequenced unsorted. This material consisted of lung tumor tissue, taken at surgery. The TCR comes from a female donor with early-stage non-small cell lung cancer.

CDR3 nucleotide sequence: TGTGCCAGCAGCTTTAGGTCAGGGAGCACAGATACGCAGTATTTT. This sequence encodes CASSFRSGSTDTQYF. The chain joins TRBV11-2 to TRBJ2-3, with a possible D match to TRBD1 (5 bases). The germline CDR1 and CDR2 sequences are SGHAT and FQNNGV. The V end was cut by 3 bases, the J end by 0 bases, with 10 bases between. The CDR3 sequence is 15 residues long. Using reference TRBV11-2 and TRBJ2-3 for the parts outside the CDR3, the full variable domain is EAGVAQSPRYKIIEKRQSVAFWCNPISGHATLYWYQQILGQGPKLLIQFQNNGVVDDSQLPKDRFSAERLKGVDSTLKIQPAKLEDSAVYLCASSFRSGSTDTQYFGPGTRLTVL.